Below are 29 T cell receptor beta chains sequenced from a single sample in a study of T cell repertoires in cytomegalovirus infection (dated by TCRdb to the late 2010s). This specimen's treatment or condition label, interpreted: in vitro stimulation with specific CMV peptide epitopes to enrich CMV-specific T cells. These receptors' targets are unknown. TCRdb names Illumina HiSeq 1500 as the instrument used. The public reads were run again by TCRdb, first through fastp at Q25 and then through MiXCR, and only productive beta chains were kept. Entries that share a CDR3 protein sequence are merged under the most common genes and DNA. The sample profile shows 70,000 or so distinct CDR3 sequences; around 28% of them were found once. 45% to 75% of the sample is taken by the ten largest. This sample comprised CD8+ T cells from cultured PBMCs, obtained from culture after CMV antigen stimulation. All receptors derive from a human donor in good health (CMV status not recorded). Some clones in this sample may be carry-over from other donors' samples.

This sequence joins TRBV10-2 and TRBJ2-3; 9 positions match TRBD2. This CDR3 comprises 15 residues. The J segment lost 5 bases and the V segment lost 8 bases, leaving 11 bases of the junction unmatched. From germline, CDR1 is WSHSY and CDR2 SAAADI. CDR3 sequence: CASSSGGLAKDTQYF. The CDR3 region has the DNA TGCGCCAGCTCAAGCGGGGGACTAGCAAAAGATACGCAGTATTTT.

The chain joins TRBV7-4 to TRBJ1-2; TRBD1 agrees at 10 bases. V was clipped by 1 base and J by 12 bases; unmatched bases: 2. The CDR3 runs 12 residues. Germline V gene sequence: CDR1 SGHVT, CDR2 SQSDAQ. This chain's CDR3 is CASSLGTGGNTF. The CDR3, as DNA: TGTGCCAGCAGCTTAGGGACAGGGGGAAACACCTTC.

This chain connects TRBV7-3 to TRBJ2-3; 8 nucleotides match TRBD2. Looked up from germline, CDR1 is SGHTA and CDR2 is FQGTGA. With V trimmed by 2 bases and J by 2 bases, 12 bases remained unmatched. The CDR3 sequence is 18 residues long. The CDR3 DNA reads TGTGCCAGCAGCTTAGGCGTGGAGCGGGGGCCAAACACAGATACGCAGTATTTT. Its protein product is CASSLGVERGPNTDTQYF.

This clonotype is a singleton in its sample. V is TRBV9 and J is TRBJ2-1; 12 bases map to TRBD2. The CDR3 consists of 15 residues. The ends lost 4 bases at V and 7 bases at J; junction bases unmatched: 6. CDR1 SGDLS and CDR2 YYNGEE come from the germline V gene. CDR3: CASSQTSGSRNEQFF. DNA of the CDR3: TGTGCCAGCAGCCAGACTAGCGGGAGTAGAAATGAGCAGTTCTTC.

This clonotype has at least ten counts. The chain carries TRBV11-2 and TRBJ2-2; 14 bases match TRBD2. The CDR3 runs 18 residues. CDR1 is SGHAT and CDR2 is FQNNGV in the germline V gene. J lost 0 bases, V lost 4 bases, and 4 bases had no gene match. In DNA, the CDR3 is TGTGCCAGCAGCTCCCCGACTAGCGGGAGGGCGAACACCGGGGAGCTGTTTTTT. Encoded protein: CASSSPTSGRANTGELFF.

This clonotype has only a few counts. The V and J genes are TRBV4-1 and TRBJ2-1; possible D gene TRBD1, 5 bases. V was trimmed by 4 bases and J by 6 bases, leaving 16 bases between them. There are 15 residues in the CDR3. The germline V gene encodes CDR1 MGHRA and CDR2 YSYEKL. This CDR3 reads CASSRGSATINEQFF. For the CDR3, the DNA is TGCGCCAGCAGCCGGGGCAGTGCTACAATCAATGAGCAGTTCTTC.

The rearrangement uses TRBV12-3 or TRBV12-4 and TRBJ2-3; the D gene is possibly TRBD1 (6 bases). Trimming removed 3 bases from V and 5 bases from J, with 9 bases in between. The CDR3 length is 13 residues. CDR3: CASSFSGEDTQYF. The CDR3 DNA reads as TGTGCCAGCAGTTTTTCAGGGGAAGATACGCAGTATTTT.

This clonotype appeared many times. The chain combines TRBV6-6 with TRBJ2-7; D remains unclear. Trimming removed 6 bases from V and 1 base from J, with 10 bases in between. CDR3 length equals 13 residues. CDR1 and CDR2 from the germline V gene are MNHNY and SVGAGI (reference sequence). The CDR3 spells CASSPDGSYEQYF. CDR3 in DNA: TGTGCCAGCAGCCCCGACGGGTCCTACGAGCAGTACTTC.

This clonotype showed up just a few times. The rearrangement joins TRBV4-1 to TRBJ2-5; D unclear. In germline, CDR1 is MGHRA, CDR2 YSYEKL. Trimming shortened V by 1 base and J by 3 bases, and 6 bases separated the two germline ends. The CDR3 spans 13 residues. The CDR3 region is CASSQGVEETQYF. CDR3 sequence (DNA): TGCGCCAGCAGCCAAGGAGTTGAAGAGACCCAGTACTTC.

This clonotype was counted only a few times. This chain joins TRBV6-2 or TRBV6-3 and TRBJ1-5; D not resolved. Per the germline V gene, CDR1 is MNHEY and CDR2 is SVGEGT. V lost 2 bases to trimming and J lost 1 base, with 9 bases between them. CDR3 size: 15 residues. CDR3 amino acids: CASSYPPGSNQPQHF. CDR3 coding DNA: TGTGCCAGCAGTTACCCCCCAGGAAGCAATCAGCCCCAGCATTTT.

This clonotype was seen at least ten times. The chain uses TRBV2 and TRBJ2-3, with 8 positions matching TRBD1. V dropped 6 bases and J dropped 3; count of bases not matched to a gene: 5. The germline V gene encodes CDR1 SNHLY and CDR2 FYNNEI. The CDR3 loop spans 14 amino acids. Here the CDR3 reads CASRPGGTTDTQYF. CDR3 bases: TGTGCCAGCAGACCAGGGGGCACGACAGATACGCAGTATTTT. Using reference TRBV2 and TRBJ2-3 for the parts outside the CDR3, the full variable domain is EPEVTQTPSHQVTQMGQEVILRCVPISNHLYFYWYRQILGQKVEFLVSFYNNEISEKSEIFDDQFSVERPDGSNFTLKIRSTKLEDSAMYFCASRPGGTTDTQYFGPGTRLTVL.

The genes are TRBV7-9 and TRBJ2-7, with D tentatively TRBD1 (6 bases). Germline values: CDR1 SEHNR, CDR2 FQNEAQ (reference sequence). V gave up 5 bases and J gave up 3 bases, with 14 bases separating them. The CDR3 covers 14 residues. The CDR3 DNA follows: TGTGCCAGCAGCCCCAGCCAAGGGGGCTACGAGCAGTACTTC. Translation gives CASSPSQGGYEQYF.

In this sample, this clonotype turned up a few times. The CDR3 sequence: CASRGGQSNQPQHF. The CDR3 DNA is TGTGCCAGCAGGGGGGGGCAAAGCAATCAGCCCCAGCATTTT. The chain links TRBV6-6 to TRBJ1-5; tentative D call: TRBD1 (6 bases). Germline V gives CDR1 MNHNY, CDR2 SVGAGI (reference sequence). Trimming removed 6 bases at V and 1 base at J, with 10 bases between. This CDR3 comprises 14 residues.

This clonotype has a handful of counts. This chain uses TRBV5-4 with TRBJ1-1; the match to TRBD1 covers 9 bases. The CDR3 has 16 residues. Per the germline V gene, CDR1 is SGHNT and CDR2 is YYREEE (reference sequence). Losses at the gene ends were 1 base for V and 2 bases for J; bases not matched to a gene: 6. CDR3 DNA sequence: TGTGCCAGCAGCTTGCGGACAGGGGTGCGAAACACTGAAGCTTTCTTT. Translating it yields CASSLRTGVRNTEAFF.

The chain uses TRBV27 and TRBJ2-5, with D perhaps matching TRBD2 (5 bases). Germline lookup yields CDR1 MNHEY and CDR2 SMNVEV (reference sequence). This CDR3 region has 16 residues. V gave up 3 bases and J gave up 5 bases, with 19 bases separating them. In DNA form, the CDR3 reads TGTGCCAGCAGTTTCCTAACCCCGACGGGATTTGAGACCCAGTACTTC. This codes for CASSFLTPTGFETQYF.

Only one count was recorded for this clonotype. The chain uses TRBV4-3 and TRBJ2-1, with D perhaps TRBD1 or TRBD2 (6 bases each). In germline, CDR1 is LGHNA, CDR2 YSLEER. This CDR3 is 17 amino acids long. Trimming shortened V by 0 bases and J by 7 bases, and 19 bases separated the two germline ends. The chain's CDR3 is CASSQEDLGGLWNEQFF. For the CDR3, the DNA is TGCGCCAGCAGCCAAGAGGACCTGGGGGGCTTGTGGAATGAGCAGTTCTTC.

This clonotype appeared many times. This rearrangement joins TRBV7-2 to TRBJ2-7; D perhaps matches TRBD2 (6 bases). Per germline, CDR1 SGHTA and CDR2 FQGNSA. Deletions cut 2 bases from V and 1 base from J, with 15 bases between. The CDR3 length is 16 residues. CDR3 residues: CASSLFWEVGSYEQYF. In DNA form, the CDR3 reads TGTGCCAGCAGCTTATTCTGGGAGGTCGGTTCCTACGAGCAGTACTTC.

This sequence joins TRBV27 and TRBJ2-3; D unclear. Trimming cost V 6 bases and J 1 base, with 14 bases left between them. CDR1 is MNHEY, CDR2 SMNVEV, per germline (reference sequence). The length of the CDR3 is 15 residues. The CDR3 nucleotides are TGTGCCAGCAGCCGTGTGGTGGTAGGCACAGATACGCAGTATTTT. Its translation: CASSRVVVGTDTQYF.

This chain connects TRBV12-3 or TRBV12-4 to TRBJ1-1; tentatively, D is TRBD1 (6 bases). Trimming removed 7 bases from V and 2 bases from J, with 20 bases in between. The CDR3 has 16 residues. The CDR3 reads CASTPGAGYLNTEAFF. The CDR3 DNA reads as TGTGCCAGCACACCGGGGGCAGGGTACCTTAACACTGAAGCTTTCTTT.

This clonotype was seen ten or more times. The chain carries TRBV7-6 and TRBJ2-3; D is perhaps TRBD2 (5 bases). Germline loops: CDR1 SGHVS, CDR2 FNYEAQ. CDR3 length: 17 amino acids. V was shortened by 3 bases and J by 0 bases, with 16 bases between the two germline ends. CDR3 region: CASSFPESGLSTDTQYF. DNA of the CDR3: TGTGCCAGCAGCTTCCCCGAGTCAGGACTGAGCACAGATACGCAGTATTTT.

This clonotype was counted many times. The CDR3 coding sequence is TGTGCCAGCAGCTTAGGTCAGGGGGCCGGAAGGGCTTTCTTT. As protein: CASSLGQGAGRAFF. This chain uses TRBV7-2 with TRBJ1-1; 8 bases agree with TRBD1. The CDR3 is made up of 14 amino acids. J was trimmed by 11 bases and V by 1 base; bases with no gene match: 9. Germline assignment: CDR1 SGHTA and CDR2 FQGNSA.

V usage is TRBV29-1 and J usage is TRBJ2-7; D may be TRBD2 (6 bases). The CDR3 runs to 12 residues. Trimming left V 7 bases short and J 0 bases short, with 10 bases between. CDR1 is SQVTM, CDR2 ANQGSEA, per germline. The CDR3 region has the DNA TGCAGCGCCAAGACTAGCTCCTACGAGCAGTACTTC. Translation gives CSAKTSSYEQYF.

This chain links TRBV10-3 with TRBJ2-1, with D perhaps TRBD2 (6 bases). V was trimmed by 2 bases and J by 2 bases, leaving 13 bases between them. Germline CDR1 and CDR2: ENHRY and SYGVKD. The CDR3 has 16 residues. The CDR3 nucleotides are TGTGCCATCAGTGAGGTGCAGGAGGGCCCCTACAATGAGCAGTTCTTC. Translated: CAISEVQEGPYNEQFF.

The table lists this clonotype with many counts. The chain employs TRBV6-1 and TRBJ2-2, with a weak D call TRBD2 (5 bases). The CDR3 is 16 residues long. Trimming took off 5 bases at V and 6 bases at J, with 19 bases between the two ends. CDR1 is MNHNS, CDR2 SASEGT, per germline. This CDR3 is CASSIQILGVAGELFF. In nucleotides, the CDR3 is TGTGCCAGCAGTATTCAGATTCTCGGGGTAGCCGGGGAGCTGTTTTTT.

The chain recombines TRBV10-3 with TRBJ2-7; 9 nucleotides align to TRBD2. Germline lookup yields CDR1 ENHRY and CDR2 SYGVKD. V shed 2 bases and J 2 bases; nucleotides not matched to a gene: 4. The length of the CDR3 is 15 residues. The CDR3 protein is CAISEVVAGAYEQYF. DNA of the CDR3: TGTGCCATCAGTGAGGTAGTAGCGGGAGCCTACGAGCAGTACTTC.

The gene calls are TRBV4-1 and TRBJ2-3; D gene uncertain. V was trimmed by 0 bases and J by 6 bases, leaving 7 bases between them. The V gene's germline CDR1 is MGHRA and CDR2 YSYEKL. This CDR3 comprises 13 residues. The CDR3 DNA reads TGCGCCAGCAGCCAAGAGGCTTTGGATACGCAGTATTTT. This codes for CASSQEALDTQYF.

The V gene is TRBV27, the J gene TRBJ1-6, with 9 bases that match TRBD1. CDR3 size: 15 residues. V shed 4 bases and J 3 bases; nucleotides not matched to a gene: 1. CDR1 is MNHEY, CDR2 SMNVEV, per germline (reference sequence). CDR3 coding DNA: TGTGCCAGCAGTTCGGACAGGGGCTATAATTCACCCCTCCACTTT. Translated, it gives CASSSDRGYNSPLHF.

The CDR3 nucleotides read TGTGCCAGCAGTTTTGGCCTAGCGGTTCTCAATGAGCAGTTCTTC. Translated: CASSFGLAVLNEQFF. The V and J genes are TRBV27 and TRBJ2-1, with 7 bases fitting TRBD2. The germline V gene encodes CDR1 MNHEY and CDR2 SMNVEV (reference sequence). CDR3 size: 15 residues. V lost 3 bases to trimming and J lost 6 bases; unmatched junction nucleotides: 8.

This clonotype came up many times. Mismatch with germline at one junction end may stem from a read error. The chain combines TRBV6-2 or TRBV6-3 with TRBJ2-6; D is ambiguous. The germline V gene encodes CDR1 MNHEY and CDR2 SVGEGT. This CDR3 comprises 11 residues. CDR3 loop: CASSHSNVLTF. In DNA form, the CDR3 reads TGTGCCAGCAGTCACTCCAACGTCCTGACTTTC.